This T cell receptor (beta chain) was observed in a study of graft-versus-host responses after intestinal transplantation. Sequenced by immunoSEQ multiplex PCR; TCRdb stores in-frame clones only, minus some. The table has about 110,000 clones, around 95% seen once; the top ten hold around 0.49%. Looked up from germline, CDR1 is SNHLY and CDR2 is FYNNEI. V lost 0 bases, J lost 3 bases, and 13 bases stayed unmatched. This CDR3 has 19 amino acids. On this clone itself: Its antigen is currently unknown.

This chain uses TRBV2 with TRBJ2-7, with 11 bases fitting TRBD1. The specimen was unstimulated CD8+ T cells sorted from spleen or lymph node cells, collected before intestinal transplant. This clonotype originated in a human donor who received an intestinal transplant. In DNA, the CDR3 is TGTGCCAGCAGTGAAGCCCGGGACAGGGGGGCCGGGAACCTCTACGAGCAGTACTTC. This gives the protein CASSEARDRGAGNLYEQYF. Full variable domain (missing parts from reference TRBV2 and TRBJ2-7): EPEVTQTPSHQVTQMGQEVILRCVPISNHLYFYWYRQILGQKVEFLVSFYNNEISEKSEIFDDQFSVERPDGSNFTLKIRSTKLEDSAMYFCASSEARDRGAGNLYEQYFGPGTRLTVT.